In this sample, the clone carrying this T cell receptor beta chain turned up many times. No antigen is known for it. Germline values: CDR1 DFQATT, CDR2 SNEGSKA (reference sequence). Trimming removed 2 bases from V and 7 bases from J; junction bases left unmatched: 8. The CDR3 runs 14 residues. It was by quantitative 5'-RACE with molecular barcodes that TCR beta libraries were made. TCRdb reprocessed the 5' RACE reads via MiXCR and lists one record per CDR3 protein. Here the sample spans about 240,000 distinct CDR3 sequences, over 8.5% being singletons. The data were obtained in a study of CD8 T cells in ankylosing spondylitis. Whole-study findings and limits: Those disease-linked clones were CD8+; they were also relatively rare in peripheral blood. Before this, some motif variants had been reported in reactive arthritis synovial fluid and blood.

V usage is TRBV20-1 and J usage is TRBJ2-1; 7 bases fit TRBD1. The clonotype originates from a male donor with ankylosing spondylitis or in good health (not recorded which). Sequenced input: blood, either unsorted or a sorted T cell fraction (not recorded which). The CDR3 DNA reads as TGCAGTGCTAGATCGGACAGGACGGGGAATGAGCAGTTCTTC. It codes for CSARSDRTGNEQFF.